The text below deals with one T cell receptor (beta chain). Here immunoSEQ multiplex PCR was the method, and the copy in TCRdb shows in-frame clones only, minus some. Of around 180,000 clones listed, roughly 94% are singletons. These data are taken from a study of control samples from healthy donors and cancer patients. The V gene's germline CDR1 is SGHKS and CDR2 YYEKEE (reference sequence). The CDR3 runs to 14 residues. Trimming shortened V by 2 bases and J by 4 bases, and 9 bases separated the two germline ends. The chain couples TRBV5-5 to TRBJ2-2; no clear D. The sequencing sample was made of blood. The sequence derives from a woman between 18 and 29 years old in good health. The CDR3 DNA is TGTGCCAGCAGCTTTAGGTATGGCACCGGGGAGCTGTTTTTT. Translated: CASSFRYGTGELFF.